The 32 T cell receptor beta chains below were found in one sample sequenced in a study. TCRdb itself ran the RT-PCR reads through MiXCR, one entry per CDR3 protein. The sample holds about 680,000 distinct CDR3 sequences, over 12% seen once. The sample comprised memory CD4+ T cells from blood. These receptors were collected from a female donor in good health, serving as a healthy control.

The chain couples TRBV20-1 to TRBJ1-1; TRBD1 matches at 9 bases. The J segment lost 5 bases and the V segment lost 0 bases, leaving 10 bases of the junction unmatched. The germline V gene has CDR1 DFQATT and CDR2 SNEGSKA (reference sequence). The length of the CDR3 is 16 residues. For the CDR3, the DNA is TGCAGTGCTAGAGATCCCTCCACAGGGGGCCGGACTGAAGCTTTCTTT. Translation: CSARDPSTGGRTEAFF.

J is TRBJ2-1 and V is TRBV28; D unresolved. Germline V gene data show CDR1 as MDHEN and CDR2 as SYDVKM. V was shortened by 3 bases and J by 9 bases, with 12 bases between the two germline ends. The CDR3 extends over 13 amino acids. The CDR3 here is CASSFSTSGEQFF. The CDR3, as DNA: TGTGCCAGCAGTTTTTCGACATCTGGTGAGCAGTTCTTC.

This clonotype was observed many times. The V gene is TRBV20-1, the J gene TRBJ2-1, with 8 bases that match TRBD2. The CDR3 length is 14 residues. J gave up 10 bases and V 0 bases, and 8 bases lay outside the gene matches. Per germline, CDR1 DFQATT and CDR2 SNEGSKA (reference sequence). CDR3 region: CSARDLAGGAEQFF. The CDR3 DNA sequence: TGCAGTGCTAGAGATCTCGCGGGGGGCGCGGAGCAGTTCTTC.

CDR3 bases: TGTGCCAGCAGCCAAGATCAAGGTAGGGCAACTGAAGCTTTCTTT. Translated: CASSQDQGRATEAFF. The genes are TRBV4-2 and TRBJ1-1; D remains ambiguous. Trimming removed 0 bases at V and 5 bases at J, with 13 bases between. Per the germline V gene, CDR1 is LGHNA and CDR2 is YNFKEQ. CDR3 length equals 15 residues.

The chain uses TRBV5-4 and TRBJ2-1, with 8 bases matching TRBD1. The CDR3 is 16 residues long. The germline V gene has CDR1 SGHNT and CDR2 YYREEE (reference sequence). J gave up 2 bases and V 4 bases, and 8 bases lay outside the gene matches. In DNA form, the CDR3 reads TGTGCCAGCAGCCCAGGACAGGGTGTGACCTACAATGAGCAGTTCTTC. Translation: CASSPGQGVTYNEQFF.

This clonotype has just a few counts. V usage is TRBV28 and J usage is TRBJ2-1; the D call may be TRBD1 or TRBD2 (6 bases each). The CDR3 has 13 amino acids. Per the germline V gene, CDR1 is MDHEN and CDR2 is SYDVKM. Trimming shortened V by 3 bases and J by 7 bases, and 10 bases separated the two germline ends. In DNA, the CDR3 is TGTGCCAGCAGTTTTACAGGGAGGAATGAGCAGTTCTTC. Protein sequence: CASSFTGRNEQFF.

The CDR3 is CASSLYPGEVYGYTF. The CDR3 DNA sequence: TGTGCCAGCAGTTTATACCCAGGGGAAGTCTATGGCTACACCTTC. This chain connects TRBV12-3 or TRBV12-4 to TRBJ1-2, with a weak D call TRBD1 (6 bases). V shed 2 bases and J shed 4 bases, with 14 bases lying between them. The CDR3 is 15 amino acids.

This clonotype turned up a few times. The J gene is TRBJ1-1, the V gene TRBV20-1; 8 bases fit TRBD1. V shed 1 base and J 6 bases; nucleotides not matched to a gene: 10. Looked up from germline, CDR1 is DFQATT and CDR2 is SNEGSKA (reference sequence). The CDR3 covers 15 residues. CDR3 sequence: CSARAFQGAGAEAFF. CDR3 coding DNA: TGCAGTGCTAGAGCATTCCAGGGGGCTGGGGCTGAAGCTTTCTTT.

This clonotype was detected many times. This sequence joins TRBV7-2 and TRBJ2-5; TRBD2 aligns across 8 bases. Germline lookup yields CDR1 SGHTA and CDR2 FQGNSA. Unmatched junction bases numbered 7, after V lost 2 bases and J lost 5 bases. CDR3 length equals 15 residues. The CDR3 region is CASSLFAGGGETQYF. The CDR3 DNA sequence: TGTGCCAGCAGCTTATTTGCGGGAGGAGGCGAGACCCAGTACTTC. The entire variable domain, with the rest obtained from reference TRBV7-2 and TRBJ2-5, is as follows: GAGVSQSPSNKVTEKGKDVELRCDPISGHTALYWYRQSLGQGLEFLIYFQGNSAPDKSGLPSDRFSAERTGGSVSTLTIQRTQQEDSAVYLCASSLFAGGGETQYFGPGTRLLVL.

This chain connects TRBV5-1 to TRBJ1-4; 10 nucleotides agree with TRBD1. The CDR3 contains 17 residues. V shed 4 bases and J 8 bases; nucleotides not matched to a gene: 14. CDR1 and CDR2 (germline): SGHRS, YFSETQ. The CDR3 coding sequence is TGCGCCAGCAGCGCTACCGGGACAGGGGATTTGGGGGAAAAACTGTTTTTT. Protein sequence: CASSATGTGDLGEKLFF.

This clonotype was seen more than once but under ten times. The V and J genes are TRBV12-3 or TRBV12-4 and TRBJ2-1, with D perhaps being TRBD1 or TRBD2 (6 bases each). The CDR3 has 15 amino acids. Trimming pared 0 bases from V and 5 bases from J, leaving 11 bases between. CDR3 nucleotides: TGTGCCAGCAGTTTAGCGGGGGGCTGGCACAATGAGCAGTTCTTC. Translating it yields CASSLAGGWHNEQFF.

This clonotype was counted between two and nine times. This rearrangement joins TRBV7-2 to TRBJ1-1; D remains unclear. The V and J ends lost 4 bases and 3 bases respectively, with 9 bases between them. The CDR3 has 13 residues. Germline CDR1 and CDR2: SGHTA and FQGNSA. The CDR3 bases are TGTGCCAGCAGCTCTCAAAGGGACACTGAAGCTTTCTTT. As protein: CASSSQRDTEAFF.

This clonotype came up a few times. The chain employs TRBV11-2 and TRBJ2-3; D call uncertain. Germline-derived CDR1 and CDR2 are SGHAT and FQNNGV. Between the trimmed V and J ends, which lost 8 bases and 0 bases, there was a span of 12 bases. The CDR3 runs 14 residues. The CDR3 DNA is TGTGCCAGCGGTACGGACCCTAGCACAGATACGCAGTATTTT. Protein: CASGTDPSTDTQYF.

This clonotype has just a few counts. The rearrangement links TRBV11-2 to TRBJ2-7, with 13 bases matching TRBD2. Germline V gene sequence: CDR1 SGHAT, CDR2 FQNNGV. With 5 bases clipped from V and 2 bases from J, the junction kept 9 bases outside the gene matches. The CDR3 is 17 amino acids. The CDR3 DNA sequence: TGTGCCAGCAGCCCTAATGTCGGACTAGCGGGAGCCTACGAGCAGTACTTC. It specifies CASSPNVGLAGAYEQYF.

The rearrangement links TRBV3-1 to TRBJ2-7; 7 bases match TRBD2. Unmatched junction bases numbered 8, after V lost 4 bases and J lost 5 bases. The CDR3 sequence is 14 residues long. Germline V lookup: CDR1 LGHDT, CDR2 YNNKEL (reference sequence). CDR3 bases: TGTGCCAGCAGCCCAAGGACTAGTTTTAACGAGCAGTACTTC. Its protein product is CASSPRTSFNEQYF.

The chain joins TRBV12-3 or TRBV12-4 to TRBJ1-1; 9 nucleotides line up with TRBD1. CDR3 length: 17 residues. Trimming cost V 6 bases and J 4 bases; bases outside gene matches: 15. The CDR3 here is CASRPWTGAVGSTEAFF. The CDR3 DNA is TGTGCCAGCAGACCCTGGACAGGGGCCGTAGGTAGCACTGAAGCTTTCTTT.

This clonotype was detected only a few times. At one of its ends the junction is not consistent with the germline gene, which may arise from a read error. This chain joins TRBV12-3 or TRBV12-4 and TRBJ1-2; TRBD1 matches 9 bases. CDR3 size: 13 residues. As DNA, the CDR3 is TGTGCCAGCAGGACGGACAGGGGCTATGGCTACACTTTC. It codes for CASRTDRGYGYTF.

V is TRBV5-1 and J is TRBJ1-2, with a possible D match to TRBD1 (5 bases). The V end lost 6 bases, the J end lost 2 bases, and 14 bases lay between the germline ends. In germline, CDR1 is SGHRS, CDR2 YFSETQ. This CDR3 has 14 amino acids. The CDR3 DNA follows: TGCGCCAGCACCCAAGCGGGGGGAAACTATGGCTACACCTTC. Translation gives CASTQAGGNYGYTF. The full variable domain, with the rest looked up from reference TRBV5-1 and TRBJ1-2, is KAGVTQTPRYLIKTRGQQVTLSCSPISGHRSVSWYQQTPGQGLQFLFEYFSETQRNKGNFPGRFSGRQFSNSRSEMNVSTLELGDSALYLCASTQAGGNYGYTFGSGTRLTVV.

The rearrangement uses TRBV7-2 and TRBJ1-2; D is perhaps TRBD1 (5 bases). There are 12 residues in the CDR3. Trimming removed 1 base at V and 14 bases at J, with 14 bases between. CDR1 and CDR2 (germline): SGHTA, FQGNSA. The CDR3 is CASSLGGGTETF. DNA of the CDR3: TGTGCCAGCAGCTTAGGGGGCGGGACTGAGACCTTC.

This clonotype was detected only a few times. The chain employs TRBV5-1 and TRBJ1-4, with D perhaps TRBD1 (5 bases). Germline loops: CDR1 SGHRS, CDR2 YFSETQ. The V end was cut by 4 bases, the J end by 8 bases, with 15 bases between. The CDR3 length is 14 residues. CDR3 DNA: TGCGCCAGCAGCCTGGGACGGTCGGGGGAAAAACTGTTTTTT. Protein: CASSLGRSGEKLFF. Combining the CDR3 with reference TRBV5-1 and TRBJ1-4 gives the whole variable domain KAGVTQTPRYLIKTRGQQVTLSCSPISGHRSVSWYQQTPGQGLQFLFEYFSETQRNKGNFPGRFSGRQFSNSRSEMNVSTLELGDSALYLCASSLGRSGEKLFFGSGTQLSVL.

V and J are TRBV18 and TRBJ2-2; D gene unclear. Trimming took 2 bases from V and 6 from J, leaving 13 bases between them. The germline gives CDR1 KGHSH, CDR2 LQKENI. The CDR3 extends over 15 amino acids. The CDR3 sequence: CASSPSRAGAGELFF. The CDR3 bases are TGTGCCAGCTCACCATCAAGGGCAGGCGCCGGGGAGCTGTTTTTT.

The chain is built from TRBV12-3 or TRBV12-4 and TRBJ2-5, with D possibly being TRBD1 (6 bases). V lost 6 bases, J lost 5 bases, and 13 bases lay in between. The CDR3 runs to 13 residues. Here the CDR3 DNA reads TGTGCCAGCAGGCCCCCAGGGGTCGAGACCCAGTACTTC. Translated: CASRPPGVETQYF.

The rearrangement uses TRBV19 and TRBJ1-1; D uncertain. The V gene's germline CDR1 is LNHDA and CDR2 SQIVND (reference sequence). The CDR3 consists of 15 residues. Trimming removed 7 bases at V and 1 base at J, with 16 bases between. Here the CDR3 DNA reads TGTGCCAGTACCCGAGAGGGCGCTTGGAACACTGAAGCTTTCTTT. Translated: CASTREGAWNTEAFF.

The chain has TRBV5-8 and TRBJ2-3; D gene ambiguous. CDR3 length: 15 amino acids. Germline loops: CDR1 SGHTS, CDR2 YDEGEE. Trimming cost V 1 base and J 2 bases, with 11 bases left between them. This CDR3 reads CASSLPLRNTDTQYF. CDR3 sequence (DNA): TGTGCCAGCAGCTTGCCCTTGCGGAACACAGATACGCAGTATTTT.

The sample holds many counts of this clonotype. The V gene is TRBV20-1, the J gene TRBJ1-5; D is perhaps TRBD1 (6 bases). Trimming removed 4 bases from V and 0 bases from J, with 10 bases in between. The CDR3 is 14 residues long. The germline gives CDR1 DFQATT, CDR2 SNEGSKA (reference sequence). CDR3 DNA sequence: TGCAGTGCTACCGGGGGCACTAGCAATCAGCCCCAGCATTTT. Protein product: CSATGGTSNQPQHF.

This clonotype was recorded many times. The chain combines TRBV12-3 or TRBV12-4 with TRBJ1-3, with D perhaps matching TRBD1 (5 bases). Trimming shortened V by 6 bases and J by 0 bases, and 12 bases separated the two germline ends. The CDR3 runs to 15 residues. The CDR3 bases are TGTGCCAGCAGGGGGGACGCAGCCTCTGGAAACACCATATATTTT. The encoded protein is CASRGDAASGNTIYF.

V is TRBV15 and J is TRBJ2-5, with a possible D match to TRBD1 (5 bases). This CDR3 spans 15 amino acids. V lost 1 base and J 4 bases, leaving 13 bases between the germline ends. Germline values: CDR1 LNHNV, CDR2 YYDKDF (reference sequence). Written as DNA, the CDR3 is TGTGCCACCAGCAGAGGGACACTTGGTGGAGAGACCCAGTACTTC. Encoded protein: CATSRGTLGGETQYF.

The chain joins TRBV6-2 or TRBV6-3 to TRBJ1-5, with 10 bases matching TRBD1. This CDR3 region has 16 residues. Losses at the gene ends were 5 bases for V and 4 bases for J; bases not matched to a gene: 8. Germline V CDR1 and CDR2: MNHEY, SVGEGT. The CDR3 is CASSMGQGKRNQPQHF. The CDR3 DNA sequence: TGTGCCAGCAGTATGGGACAGGGGAAACGAAATCAGCCCCAGCATTTT.

The V and J genes are TRBV18 and TRBJ1-1, with D unclear. The germline V gene encodes CDR1 KGHSH and CDR2 LQKENI. The CDR3 covers 14 residues. The ends were cut back, 1 base at V and 2 bases at J, with 8 bases in the middle. CDR3 sequence: CASSPQRINTEAFF. The CDR3 DNA reads as TGTGCCAGCTCACCACAAAGAATAAACACTGAAGCTTTCTTT.

This clonotype came up a few times. The chain couples TRBV3-1 to TRBJ2-1, with 8 bases lining up with TRBD2. The CDR3 covers 13 residues. CDR1 and CDR2 (germline): LGHDT, YNNKEL (reference sequence). Unmatched junction bases numbered 11, after V lost 3 bases and J lost 16 bases. The CDR3 bases are TGTGCCAGCAGCCACACCGGGGGGGACCCAACCTTCTTC. It translates to CASSHTGGDPTFF.

This clonotype was recorded once. The V and J genes are TRBV30 and TRBJ2-1; possibly TRBD1 for D (6 bases). This CDR3 is built from 9 residues. Per the germline V gene, CDR1 is GTSNPN and CDR2 is SVGIG (reference sequence). Trimming removed 8 bases from V and 14 bases from J, with 13 bases in between. Here the CDR3 DNA reads TGTGCCCTAGCCGAGGGGGAGTTCTTC. Amino acids: CALAEGEFF.

The V call is TRBV12-3 or TRBV12-4, the J call TRBJ2-2, with 8 bases lining up with TRBD2. The CDR3 runs to 15 residues. Trimming at V came to 5 bases and at J to 5 bases, leaving 7 bases not matched to a gene. The CDR3 region has the DNA TGTGCCAGCAGTCCTATAGCGGGGTATACCGGGGAGCTGTTTTTT. Amino acids: CASSPIAGYTGELFF.